This TCR beta chain was observed in a study of shared clonotypes between healthy human individuals. The study, taken as a whole, reports: Naive subsets tended to show greater estimated richness than memory subsets. For naive CD4 cells, approximately 5% of clonotypes were shared across a handful of donors.

Data came from immunoSEQ multiplex PCR; TCRdb stores just in-frame clones and leaves some out. The data show 2,500,000 or so clones, roughly 92% seen once. As for this clone: Antigen: not known. At one end the junction does not follow the germline gene, possibly because of a read error. Distinct nucleotide sequences in the sample also encode this CDR3.

The TCR sequence derives from a man between 18 and 29 years old in good health. Some clones in this sample may be carry-over from other donors' samples. Sequencing used naive CD4+ T cells from PBMCs. Subset given: CD45RA+ positively selected.

The CDR3 nucleotides read TGCTCGGGGGGAGGTGGGACAGATACACAGTATTTT. Its translation is CSGGGGTDTQYF. This chain joins TRBV29-1 and TRBJ2-3, with D perhaps matching TRBD1 or TRBD2 (7 bases each). The CDR3 contains 12 residues. The germline V gene has CDR1 SQVTM and CDR2 ANQGSEA.